This TCR beta chain was captured by sequencing in a study of OX40 agonist ivuxolimab in advanced cancers. Study information: The patients' treatment was ivuxolimab, an agonistic anti-OX40 (CD134) antibody. Among those enrolled, mean age was about 60 years (range roughly 20 to 79) and roughly 84% were male. Hepatocellular carcinoma, melanoma, renal cell or head and neck cancer occurred in dose-escalation patients.

Broader study findings: Partly responding patients at 0.1-3.0 mg/kg showed some of the smallest clonal expansion.

Libraries were prepared by immunoSEQ multiplex PCR; TCRdb keeps only in-frame clonotypes and omits some of them. In the table there are about 48,000 clones, around 87% of which are singletons. About this clone itself: Its antigen is currently unknown.

This TCR was recovered from an adult with an advanced solid tumor such as melanoma, head and neck, liver or kidney cancer. This sample comprised CD4+ or CD8+ T cells sorted from blood, obtained in a trial of the OX40 agonist ivuxolimab.

As DNA, the CDR3 is TGTGCCAGCAGCGCAGACTACCAGGGGGGCTACGAGCAGTACTTC. It specifies CASSADYQGGYEQYF. The genes are TRBV9 and TRBJ2-7; TRBD1 is a possible D gene (7 bases). Germline loops: CDR1 SGDLS, CDR2 YYNGEE. V gave up 3 bases and J gave up 3 bases, with 16 bases separating them. This CDR3 is 15 amino acids long.